This TCR beta chain emerged from a study of blood T cell repertoires in COVID-19. Study at large: Researchers got acute and convalescent COVID-19 samples from the United States, Italy and Spain. The cDNA or gDNA used as material had been derived from T cells, B-cell-depleted T cells, or PBMCs.

The method was immunoSEQ multiplex PCR; TCRdb's version includes in-frame clones alone and lacks a portion of them. The data hold around 150,000 clones, with roughly 80% observed a single time. The CDR3 contains 14 residues. The V gene end was trimmed by 10 bases and the J gene end by 4 bases; junction bases not matched to a gene: 8. Germline lookup yields CDR1 LNHDA and CDR2 SQIVND (reference sequence). This TCR was recovered from a human donor in a cohort sampled during active COVID-19. V is TRBV19 and J is TRBJ1-4; TRBD1 matches at 8 bases. Source material: peripheral blood. CDR3 nucleotide sequence: TGTGCCACCTCGCGGACAGGGTATAATGAAAAACTGTTTTTT. Amino acid sequence: CATSRTGYNEKLFF.